Below, 21 T cell receptor beta chains from the same sample are listed, as sequenced in a study of blood T cell repertoires in COVID-19. Using immunoSEQ multiplex PCR, the repertoire was profiled, and TCRdb retains in-frame clones only, with some absent. The sample contains about 100,000 clones, roughly nine tenths of which appear only once. What was sequenced was peripheral blood. The receptors stem from a woman in her fifties or sixties with COVID-19, enrolled during active disease.

The J gene is TRBJ1-2, the V gene TRBV10-3; 7 bases agree with TRBD1. The CDR3 sequence is 14 residues long. Trimming removed 8 bases from V and 0 bases from J; junction bases left unmatched: 6. Germline V lookup: CDR1 ENHRY, CDR2 SYGVKD. CDR3: CAIGQDRSNYGYTF. CDR3 nucleotide sequence: TGTGCCATCGGACAGGACAGGTCTAACTATGGCTACACCTTC.

This chain connects TRBV6-5 to TRBJ1-1, with D uncertain. In germline, CDR1 is MNHEY, CDR2 SVGAGI. CDR3 length: 15 residues. V was clipped by 5 bases and J by 0 bases, with 13 bases between them. The CDR3 is CASSPSYNMNTEAFF. In DNA form, the CDR3 reads TGTGCCAGCAGTCCCTCTTATAACATGAACACTGAAGCTTTCTTT.

On this clone itself: The same CDR3 can be traced to other DNA sequences in this sample. J is TRBJ1-2 and V is TRBV6-1; D might be TRBD1 (6 bases). The germline V gene encodes CDR1 MNHNS and CDR2 SASEGT. This CDR3 has 14 residues. Between the trimmed V and J ends, which lost 0 bases and 6 bases, there was a span of 11 bases. The CDR3 nucleotides are TGTGCCAGCAGTGAAGCGCGCGGGGGCGATGGCTACACCTTC. Translated, it gives CASSEARGGDGYTF.

The J gene is TRBJ2-7, the V gene TRBV2, with 9 bases aligning to TRBD1. The CDR3 runs 14 residues. Germline trimming cut 5 bases from V and 7 bases from J; bases unmatched to any gene: 9. Germline V gene lookup returns CDR1 SNHLY and CDR2 FYNNEI. In nucleotides, the CDR3 is TGTGCCAGCAGTAACCCGGGACAGGGAGGTGAGCAGTACTTC. This translates into CASSNPGQGGEQYF.

The chain recombines TRBV30 with TRBJ1-4; D may be TRBD1 (6 bases). The CDR3 has 13 residues. Trimming pared 5 bases from V and 3 bases from J, leaving 10 bases between. Germline values: CDR1 GTSNPN, CDR2 SVGIG (reference sequence). CDR3 sequence (DNA): TGTGCCTGGCAGGGGATCGCTAATGAAAAACTGTTTTTT. Translating gives CAWQGIANEKLFF. Filled out from reference TRBV30 and TRBJ1-4, the complete variable domain reads SQTIHQWPATLVQPVGSPLSLECTVEGTSNPNLYWYRQAAGRGLQLLFYSVGIGQISSEVPQNLSASRPQDRQFILSSKKLLLSDSGFYLCAWQGIANEKLFFGSGTQLSVL.

This sequence joins TRBV4-1 and TRBJ1-1; D might be TRBD1 (5 bases). V was shortened by 3 bases and J by 7 bases, with 12 bases between the two germline ends. This CDR3 region has 13 residues. The germline gives CDR1 MGHRA, CDR2 YSYEKL. The CDR3 bases are TGCGCCAGCAGCCACGAAGGCAGGGTTGAAGCTTTCTTT. Translation gives CASSHEGRVEAFF.

In DNA, the CDR3 is TGTGCCAGCAGCCCGGGACTAGCGGACTCCTTCGCCAATGAGCAGTTCTTC. It translates to CASSPGLADSFANEQFF. The chain recombines TRBV3-1 (or the pseudogene TRBV3-2) with TRBJ2-1; 11 bases match TRBD2. The CDR3 is made up of 17 amino acids. The trim removed 4 bases at V and 6 bases at J, leaving 11 bases unmatched. Germline lookup yields CDR1 LGHDT and CDR2 YNNKEL (reference sequence).

The chain couples TRBV19 to TRBJ2-5, with D hard to call. V lost 1 base and J 3 bases, leaving 9 bases between the germline ends. The CDR3 contains 14 residues. Looked up from germline, CDR1 is LNHDA and CDR2 is SQIVND (reference sequence). In DNA form, the CDR3 reads TGTGCCAGTAGTATAGCTACTGCCGAAGAGACCCAGTACTTC. Translating it yields CASSIATAEETQYF.

The J gene is TRBJ2-7, the V gene TRBV11-3, with 10 nucleotides matching TRBD2. Germline V gene sequence: CDR1 SGHNT, CDR2 YENEEA. The CDR3 is made up of 17 amino acids. With V trimmed by 4 bases and J by 3 bases, 12 bases remained unmatched. CDR3 in amino acids: CASSWGIAGGPNYEQYF. The DNA for the CDR3 is TGTGCCAGCAGCTGGGGGATAGCGGGGGGCCCAAACTACGAGCAGTACTTC.

The sample holds one count of this clone. This chain links TRBV7-9 with TRBJ1-4; D may be TRBD1 (6 bases). The CDR3 has 15 residues. Between the trimmed V and J ends, which lost 4 bases and 5 bases, there was a span of 14 bases. Per the germline V gene, CDR1 is SEHNR and CDR2 is FQNEAQ (reference sequence). This CDR3 is CASSSLGQINEKLFF. The CDR3 coding sequence is TGTGCCAGCAGCTCGCTTGGACAGATCAATGAAAAACTGTTTTTT.

V is TRBV5-4 and J is TRBJ1-6; 7 nucleotides align to TRBD1. This CDR3 region has 14 residues. V gave up 1 base and J gave up 7 bases; unmatched junction bases: 2. The germline V gene encodes CDR1 SGHNT and CDR2 YYREEE (reference sequence). DNA for the CDR3: TGTGCCAGCAGCTTGTCAGGGGGGAATTCACCCCTCCACTTT. Its translation is CASSLSGGNSPLHF.

The rearrangement joins TRBV11-3 to TRBJ1-1, with D uncertain. Germline V gives CDR1 SGHNT, CDR2 YENEEA. V was pared by 2 bases and J by 4 bases, with 14 bases between. CDR3 size: 15 residues. The CDR3 sequence is CASSLRGNPFTEAFF. The CDR3 DNA follows: TGTGCCAGCAGCTTACGCGGCAACCCTTTCACTGAAGCTTTCTTT.

V gene TRBV5-1 combines with J gene TRBJ1-2; D gene unclear. This CDR3 is 12 amino acids long. The germline V and J ends were trimmed by 5 bases and 2 bases, with 7 bases remaining between them. Germline V gene sequence: CDR1 SGHRS, CDR2 YFSETQ. The CDR3 sequence is CASREVNYGYTF. The CDR3, as DNA: TGCGCCAGCAGAGAGGTGAACTATGGCTACACCTTC.

This rearrangement joins TRBV27 to TRBJ2-5, with D perhaps matching TRBD1 (5 bases). The V gene's germline CDR1 is MNHEY and CDR2 SMNVEV (reference sequence). V lost 6 bases and J lost 1, with 9 bases in between. CDR3 length equals 13 residues. The DNA of the CDR3 is TGTGCCAGCAGGGACACCTCCCAAGAGACCCAGTACTTC. Protein sequence: CASRDTSQETQYF.

Points on this clone: It is unclear where the CDR3 begins or ends on the DNA, so no DNA is shown, and the CDR3 is as TCRdb lists it. The chain links TRBV21-1 to TRBJ1-5. TRBV21-1 corresponds to a pseudogene. From its first to its last residue, the CDR3 has 18 amino acids. The CDR3: CASSSYRCSKPPNQPQHF.

V is TRBV5-5 and J is TRBJ2-7, with TRBD2 identical over 8 bases. Germline V lookup: CDR1 SGHKS, CDR2 YYEKEE (reference sequence). The CDR3 is made up of 15 amino acids. The V gene end was trimmed by 0 bases and the J gene end by 0 bases; junction bases not matched to a gene: 2. The CDR3 region is CASSLAGGPSYEQYF. The CDR3 DNA reads as TGTGCCAGCAGCTTGGCGGGGGGGCCCTCCTACGAGCAGTACTTC. The full variable domain, completed using reference TRBV5-5 and TRBJ2-7, is DAGVTQSPTHLIKTRGQQVTLRCSPISGHKSVSWYQQVLGQGPQFIFQYYEKEERGRGNFPDRFSARQFPNYSSELNVNALLLGDSALYLCASSLAGGPSYEQYFGPGTRLTVT.

The chain is built from TRBV11-2 and TRBJ1-3; D gene unclear. This CDR3 has 15 residues. V was cut by 1 base and J by 0 bases, with 7 bases left in between. Germline lookup yields CDR1 SGHAT and CDR2 FQNNGV. CDR3 bases: TGTGCCAGCAGCTTAGCACTCCTCTCTGGAAACACCATATATTTT. This sequence encodes CASSLALLSGNTIYF. The full variable domain, with the rest looked up from reference TRBV11-2 and TRBJ1-3, is EAGVAQSPRYKIIEKRQSVAFWCNPISGHATLYWYQQILGQGPKLLIQFQNNGVVDDSQLPKDRFSAERLKGVDSTLKIQPAKLEDSAVYLCASSLALLSGNTIYFGEGSWLTVV.

The rearrangement uses TRBV7-3 and TRBJ2-5, with 9 bases lining up with TRBD2. V dropped 1 base and J dropped 4; count of bases not matched to a gene: 4. This CDR3 region has 15 residues. The germline gives CDR1 SGHTA, CDR2 FQGTGA. The CDR3 DNA follows: TGTGCCAGCAGCTTAAGCGGGGGGGCCGGAGAGACCCAGTACTTC. Its protein is CASSLSGGAGETQYF.

The gene calls are TRBV5-1 and TRBJ2-1, with 16 bases that match TRBD2. CDR3 length: 18 amino acids. Looked up from germline, CDR1 is SGHRS and CDR2 is YFSETQ. The V gene end was trimmed by 3 bases and the J gene end by 7 bases; junction bases not matched to a gene: 10. Here the CDR3 reads CASSSGTSGGAYENEQFF. The DNA of the CDR3 is TGCGCCAGCAGCTCCGGGACTAGCGGGGGGGCCTATGAGAATGAGCAGTTCTTC.

This chain connects TRBV11-2 to TRBJ2-2; 10 nucleotides agree with TRBD1. The ends lost 6 bases at V and 1 base at J; junction bases unmatched: 5. The CDR3 sequence is 16 residues long. Germline CDR1 and CDR2: SGHAT and FQNNGV. CDR3 sequence: CASSPTGGGNTGELFF. CDR3 nucleotides: TGTGCCAGCAGTCCGACAGGGGGCGGGAACACCGGGGAGCTGTTTTTT.

The chain combines TRBV29-1 with TRBJ2-2; 7 nucleotides agree with TRBD2. This CDR3 has 13 amino acids. Trimming at V came to 7 bases and at J to 2 bases, leaving 4 bases not matched to a gene. In germline, CDR1 is SQVTM, CDR2 ANQGSEA. In nucleotides, the CDR3 is TGCAGCGGCGGGGGTCTAAACACCGGGGAGCTGTTTTTT. Translating it yields CSGGGLNTGELFF.